This is a list of T cell receptor beta chains from one sample in a study of T-cell memory formation after mild COVID-19. TCRdb redid the calling of the 5' RACE reads with MiXCR, one entry per CDR3 protein. The table shows hundreds of thousands of distinct CDR3 sequences, with about 20% occurring only once. Sequenced sample: PBMCs or a T cell subset sorted from them (not recorded which). The source is an adult woman who had mild COVID-19 (a few samples of this study predate the infection). Cell type and time point are not known. The CDR3 runs from the conserved cysteine through the conserved F or W. The D gene is left open where the match is weak. Not all rows give a size; the values are once, few, many and, for expanded clones, a class.

size,J,length,D,V,CDR3,DNA
-,TRBJ1-1,15,-,TRBV19,CASSGGRGTNTEAFF,TGTGCCAGTAGTGGGGGGAGGGGTACAAACACTGAAGCTTTCTTT
-,TRBJ2-5,14,-,TRBV7-6,CASSPWDITETQYF,TGTGCCAGCAGCCCCTGGGACATTACAGAGACCCAGTACTTC
many,TRBJ2-1,16,TRBD1,TRBV5-1,CASSPAGDRMGNEQFF,TGCGCCAGCAGCCCAGCCGGGGACAGGATGGGGAATGAGCAGTTCTTC
few,TRBJ2-7,16,TRBD2,TRBV7-2,CASSLTSGSPTYEQYF,TGTGCCAGCAGCTTGACTAGCGGGAGCCCCACCTACGAGCAGTACTTC
few,TRBJ2-1,13,-,TRBV5-1,CASSLTSRDEQFF,TGCGCCAGCAGCTTGACTAGCAGGGATGAGCAGTTCTTC
-,TRBJ2-2,13,-,TRBV7-9,CASSRENSWELFF,TGTGCCAGCAGCCGGGAAAATTCCTGGGAGCTGTTTTTT
few,TRBJ2-3,16,-,TRBV10-3,CAISEVSGGGTDTQYF,TGTGCCATCAGTGAGGTCTCCGGCGGGGGCACAGATACGCAGTATTTT
few,TRBJ1-5,13,-,TRBV6-2/TRBV6-3,CASSYGGIRPQHF,TGTGCCAGCAGTTACGGGGGGATTAGGCCCCAGCATTTT
many,TRBJ2-1,13,-,TRBV7-2,CASSLRIAGEQFF,TGTGCCAGCAGCTTAAGGATTGCGGGTGAGCAGTTCTTC
many,TRBJ2-4,14,TRBD2,TRBV2,CASREAGLVSIQYF,TGTGCCAGCAGGGAAGCGGGACTGGTGAGCATTCAGTACTTC
-,TRBJ2-2,18,TRBD1,TRBV3-1,CASSQVGRTGVRHGELFF,TGTGCCAGCAGCCAAGTAGGAAGGACAGGGGTCAGGCACGGGGAGCTGTTTTTT